The rows below give T cell receptor beta chains drawn from one sample of a study of cytomegalovirus exposure and HLA in healthy donors. Sequencing used immunoSEQ multiplex PCR; TCRdb keeps in-frame clones, though not all of them. The table lists some 80,000 clones, around 60% of them singletons, with roughly 4.4% in the top ten. Sequenced input: PBMCs. All receptors come from a male donor in good health and CMV-seropositive. The CDR3 runs from the conserved cysteine through the conserved F or W. Size tells how often a clone was seen (once, few, many) or the class of an expanded clone, and some rows leave it out.

>.|TRBV27|TRBJ2-7
CASSQGHYYEQYF
>.|TRBV7-2|TRBJ2-3
CASSLATSGGAIDTQYF
>.|TRBV6-5|TRBJ2-3
CASTRGGHTDTQYF
>few|TRBV15|TRBJ1-5
CATSRGGLRVGQPQHF
>once|TRBV15|TRBJ1-1
CATSTQRGGNTEAFF
>.|TRBV11-3|TRBJ2-7
CASSLSGKFYEQYF
>.|TRBV30|TRBJ2-1
CAWSAGLAGAGDEQFF
>.|TRBV15|TRBJ2-3
CATQLAGGTGTDTQYF
>once|TRBV7-2|TRBJ2-3
CASSARLAESPREDTQYF
>few|TRBV5-1|TRBJ1-1
CASSLWGAEAFF
>.|TRBV27|TRBJ1-6
CASRTGSPRIAYNSPLHF
>few|TRBV6-1|TRBJ1-2
CASSEHREHGYTF
>.|TRBV6-6|TRBJ1-1
CASSWGRDTEAFF
>few|TRBV7-6|TRBJ2-7
CASSLQDRIYEQYF
>.|TRBV2|TRBJ1-5
CASSAPPRQPQHF
>.|TRBV5-1|TRBJ1-6
CASREGDNSPLHF